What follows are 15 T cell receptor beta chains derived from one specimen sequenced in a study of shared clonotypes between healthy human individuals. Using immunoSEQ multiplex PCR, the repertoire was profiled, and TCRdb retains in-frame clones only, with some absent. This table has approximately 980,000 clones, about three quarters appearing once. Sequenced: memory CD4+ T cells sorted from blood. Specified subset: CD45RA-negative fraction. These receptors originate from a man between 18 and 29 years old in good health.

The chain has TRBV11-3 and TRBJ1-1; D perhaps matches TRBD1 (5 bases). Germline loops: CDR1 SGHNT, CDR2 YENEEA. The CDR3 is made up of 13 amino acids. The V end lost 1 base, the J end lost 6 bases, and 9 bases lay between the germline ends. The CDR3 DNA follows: TGTGCCAGCAGCTTAGGAACGGGGGCTGAAGCTTTCTTT. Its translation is CASSLGTGAEAFF. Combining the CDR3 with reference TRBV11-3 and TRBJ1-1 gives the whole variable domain EAGVVQSPRYKIIEKKQPVAFWCNPISGHNTLYWYLQNLGQGPELLIRYENEEAVDDSQLPKDRFSAERLKGVDSTLKIQPAELGDSAVYLCASSLGTGAEAFFGQGTRLTVV.

CDR3 amino acids: CAWSVPNGYNEQFF. CDR3 nucleotide sequence: TGTGCCTGGAGTGTACCGAACGGCTACAATGAGCAGTTCTTC. V usage is TRBV30 and J usage is TRBJ2-1, with D unresolved. This CDR3 has 14 amino acids. CDR1 GTSNPN and CDR2 SVGIG come from the germline V gene (reference sequence). Trimming cost V 0 bases and J 3 bases, with 9 bases left between them.

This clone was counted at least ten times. CDR3 sequence (DNA): TGTGCCAGCAGTTTTTCCGACAGGGATAATTCACCCCTCCACTTT. Amino acids: CASSFSDRDNSPLHF. The chain recombines TRBV5-6 with TRBJ1-6; 7 bases align to TRBD1. The CDR3 is 15 amino acids. V dropped 5 bases and J dropped 5; count of bases not matched to a gene: 7. Germline loops: CDR1 SGHDT, CDR2 YYEEEE.

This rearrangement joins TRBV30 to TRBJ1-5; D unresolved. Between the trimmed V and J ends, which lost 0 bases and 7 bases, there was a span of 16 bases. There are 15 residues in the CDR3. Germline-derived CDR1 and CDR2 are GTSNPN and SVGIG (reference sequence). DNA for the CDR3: TGTGCCTGGAGTGTACCGGACCGGGAAGGCCAGCCCCAGCATTTT. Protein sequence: CAWSVPDREGQPQHF.

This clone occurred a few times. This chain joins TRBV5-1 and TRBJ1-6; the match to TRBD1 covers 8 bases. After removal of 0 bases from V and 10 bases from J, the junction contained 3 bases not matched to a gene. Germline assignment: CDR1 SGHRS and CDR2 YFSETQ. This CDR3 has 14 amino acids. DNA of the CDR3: TGCGCCAGCAGCTTGGAACAGGGGGAATCACCCCTCCACTTT. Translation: CASSLEQGESPLHF.

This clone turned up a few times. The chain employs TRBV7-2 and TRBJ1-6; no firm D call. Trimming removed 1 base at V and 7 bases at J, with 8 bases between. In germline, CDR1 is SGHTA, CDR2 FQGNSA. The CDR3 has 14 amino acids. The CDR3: CASSLEWRNSPLHF. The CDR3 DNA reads TGTGCCAGCAGCTTAGAGTGGAGGAATTCACCCCTCCACTTT.

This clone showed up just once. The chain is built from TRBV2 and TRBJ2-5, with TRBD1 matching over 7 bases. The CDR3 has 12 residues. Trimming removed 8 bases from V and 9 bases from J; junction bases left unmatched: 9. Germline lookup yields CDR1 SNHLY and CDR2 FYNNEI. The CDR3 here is CASSAGTGAQYF. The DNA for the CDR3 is TGTGCCAGCTCCGCAGGAACAGGGGCCCAGTACTTC.

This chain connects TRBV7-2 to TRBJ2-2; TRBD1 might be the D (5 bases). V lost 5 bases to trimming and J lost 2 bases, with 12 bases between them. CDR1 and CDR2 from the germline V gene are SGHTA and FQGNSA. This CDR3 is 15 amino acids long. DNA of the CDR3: TGTGCCAGCAGCCCCTGGGGCACAAACACCGGGGAGCTGTTTTTT. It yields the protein CASSPWGTNTGELFF.

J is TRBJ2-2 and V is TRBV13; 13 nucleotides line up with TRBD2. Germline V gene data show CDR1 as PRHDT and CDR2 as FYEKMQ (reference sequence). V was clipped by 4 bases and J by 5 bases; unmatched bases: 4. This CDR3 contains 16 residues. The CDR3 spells CASSSGLAGVTGELFF. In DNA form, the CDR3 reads TGTGCCAGCAGCTCCGGACTAGCGGGAGTAACCGGGGAGCTGTTTTTT.

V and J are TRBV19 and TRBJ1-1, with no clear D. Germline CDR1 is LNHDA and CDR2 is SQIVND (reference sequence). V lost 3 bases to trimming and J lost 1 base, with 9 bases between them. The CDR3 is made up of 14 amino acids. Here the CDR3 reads CASSIQKGNTEAFF. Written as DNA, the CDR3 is TGTGCCAGTAGTATTCAAAAGGGGAACACTGAAGCTTTCTTT.

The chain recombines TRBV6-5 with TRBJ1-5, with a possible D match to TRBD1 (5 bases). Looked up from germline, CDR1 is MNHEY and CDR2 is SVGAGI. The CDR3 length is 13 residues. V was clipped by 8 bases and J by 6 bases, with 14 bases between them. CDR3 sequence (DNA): TGTGCCAGCTGCTTCAGGGTAGGTCAGCCCCAGCATTTT. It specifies CASCFRVGQPQHF.

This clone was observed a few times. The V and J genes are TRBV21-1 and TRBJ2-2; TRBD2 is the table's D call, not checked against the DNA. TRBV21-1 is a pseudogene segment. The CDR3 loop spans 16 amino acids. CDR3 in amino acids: CASPTRLAGGNGELFF. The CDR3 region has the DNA TGTGCCAGCCCCACGAGGCTAGCGGGAGGAAACGGGGAGCTGTTTTTT.

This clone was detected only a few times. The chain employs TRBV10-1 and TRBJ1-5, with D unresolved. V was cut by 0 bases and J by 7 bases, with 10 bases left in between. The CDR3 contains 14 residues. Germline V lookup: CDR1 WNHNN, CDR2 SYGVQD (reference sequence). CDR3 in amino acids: CASSESGFSQPQHF. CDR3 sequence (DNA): TGCGCCAGCAGTGAGTCGGGCTTTTCGCAGCCCCAGCATTTT.

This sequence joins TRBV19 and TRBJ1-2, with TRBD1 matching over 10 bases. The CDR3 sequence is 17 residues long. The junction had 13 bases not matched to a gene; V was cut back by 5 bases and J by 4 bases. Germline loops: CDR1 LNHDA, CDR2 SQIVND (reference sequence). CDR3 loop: CASSGRDRGPHSYGYTF. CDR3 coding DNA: TGTGCCAGTAGTGGAAGGGACAGGGGTCCCCATAGCTATGGCTACACCTTC.

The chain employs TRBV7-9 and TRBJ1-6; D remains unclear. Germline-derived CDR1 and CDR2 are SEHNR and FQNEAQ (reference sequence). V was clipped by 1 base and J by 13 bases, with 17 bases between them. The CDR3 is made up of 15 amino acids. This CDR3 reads CASSLVFNTWTPLHF. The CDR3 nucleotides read TGTGCCAGCAGCTTAGTCTTCAACACGTGGACCCCCCTCCACTTT. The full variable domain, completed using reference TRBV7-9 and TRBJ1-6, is DTGVSQNPRHKITKRGQNVTFRCDPISEHNRLYWYRQTLGQGPEFLTYFQNEAQLEKSRLLSDRFSAERPKGSFSTLEIQRTEQGDSAMYLCASSLVFNTWTPLHFGNGTRLTVT.